This is a list of T cell receptor beta chains from one sample in a study of identical twins. TCRdb re-derived calls from the 5' RACE reads in MiXCR, one entry per CDR3 protein. The sample includes some 1,600,000 distinct CDR3 sequences, under 35% seen only once; the top ten take under 0.35%. Sequencing was done on a sample of cord blood. The receptor source for this set is a newborn girl in good health. Both conserved end residues are trimmed from each CDR3. The order of the fields is clone size, J gene, V gene, D gene, CDR3 protein. D genes are given only for firm matches. Some rows have no size entry. The others give once, few or many, or a class for an expanded clone.

size: many; J: TRBJ2-7; V: TRBV2; D: .; CDR3: ASSGVLARDYEQY
size: few; J: TRBJ2-7; V: TRBV4-2; D: TRBD2; CDR3: ASSQDLTSGYNEQY
size: .; J: TRBJ2-5; V: TRBV5-6; D: .; CDR3: ASSLNVHGRGINEQY
size: few; J: TRBJ2-5; V: TRBV6-5; D: .; CDR3: ASSYQY
size: .; J: TRBJ1-5; V: TRBV29-1; D: .; CDR3: SVQKGSDQPQH
size: few; J: TRBJ2-7; V: TRBV2; D: TRBD2; CDR3: ASSRTSGRLRSSYEQY
size: once; J: TRBJ2-1; V: TRBV6-6; D: .; CDR3: ASSRSVGNNNEQF
size: .; J: TRBJ2-1; V: TRBV2; D: .; CDR3: ASSEAGPLYNEQF
size: few; J: TRBJ2-3; V: TRBV5-1; D: .; CDR3: ASSTRSRTPWENTQY
size: .; J: TRBJ1-5; V: TRBV3-1; D: TRBD1; CDR3: ASSPGTGNIEYQPQH
size: few; J: TRBJ1-2; V: TRBV11-2; D: .; CDR3: ASSRAGTAYGYT
size: .; J: .; V: TRBV27; D: .; CDR3: ASSPQAGQTQY
size: .; J: TRBJ1-4; V: TRBV10-3; D: .; CDR3: AISESQAKHEKLF
size: .; J: TRBJ2-3; V: TRBV2; D: .; CDR3: ASSERELSTQY
size: once; J: .; V: TRBV7-2; D: .; CDR3: ASTRDSFYNEQY
size: once; J: TRBJ1-1; V: TRBV13; D: TRBD1; CDR3: ASSYLSRTGDTEAF
size: few; J: TRBJ2-3; V: TRBV29-1; D: TRBD1; CDR3: SVEDWGQGAVAVGADTQY
size: .; J: TRBJ1-2; V: TRBV9; D: TRBD1; CDR3: ASSVDARGLANYGYT
size: .; J: TRBJ1-1; V: TRBV6-1; D: TRBD1; CDR3: ASSERDSHPTNTEAF
size: .; J: TRBJ2-3; V: TRBV4-1; D: TRBD2; CDR3: ASSRPTSSDTLY
size: .; J: TRBJ2-5; V: TRBV7-8; D: TRBD2; CDR3: ASSLKRGLEVQETQY
size: .; J: TRBJ2-5; V: TRBV5-1; D: TRBD1; CDR3: ASGVGTAKETQY
size: few; J: TRBJ2-5; V: TRBV27; D: .; CDR3: ASSLSPTGIQETQY
size: .; J: TRBJ1-1; V: TRBV29-1; D: .; CDR3: SVLPTWGTEAF
size: few; J: TRBJ1-1; V: TRBV5-1; D: .; CDR3: ASSLVTRGAGNTEAF
size: few; J: TRBJ2-1; V: TRBV5-1; D: TRBD2; CDR3: ASSPLATTSGNEQF
size: few; J: TRBJ1-6; V: TRBV4-2; D: .; CDR3: ASSQDAGTGNSPLH
size: .; J: TRBJ1-2; V: TRBV20-1; D: .; CDR3: SARDQAHYGYT
size: .; J: TRBJ2-5; V: TRBV20-1; D: TRBD2; CDR3: SARDLTSGEQY
size: .; J: TRBJ2-2; V: TRBV7-2; D: .; CDR3: ASSLDFRAGELF
size: .; J: TRBJ1-4; V: TRBV7-2; D: TRBD1; CDR3: ASSIRTGEKLF
size: many; J: TRBJ1-2; V: TRBV27; D: TRBD1; CDR3: ASSFGTGVGYT
size: many; J: TRBJ2-5; V: TRBV24-1; D: .; CDR3: ATSDLGETQY
size: many; J: TRBJ1-1; V: TRBV5-1; D: TRBD1; CDR3: ASSLGTGGTEAF
size: .; J: TRBJ1-1; V: TRBV15; D: .; CDR3: ATSRVVEPNTEAF
size: .; J: TRBJ1-1; V: TRBV6-5; D: .; CDR3: ASSLGMPMNTEAF
size: .; J: TRBJ2-1; V: TRBV7-9; D: .; CDR3: ASSLVRTEQF
size: many; J: TRBJ2-1; V: TRBV20-1; D: TRBD2; CDR3: SATQREIPYNEQF
size: .; J: TRBJ1-5; V: TRBV20-1; D: TRBD1; CDR3: SASRQGDQPQH
size: .; J: TRBJ1-1; V: TRBV9; D: .; CDR3: ASGPRVGQLHTEAF
size: .; J: TRBJ2-5; V: TRBV7-7; D: TRBD1; CDR3: ASSRNGQGQETQY
size: .; J: TRBJ1-5; V: TRBV30; D: .; CDR3: AWNLQGNQPQH
size: .; J: TRBJ2-2; V: TRBV20-1; D: .; CDR3: SARSRREIATGELF
size: few; J: TRBJ2-3; V: TRBV6-6; D: TRBD2; CDR3: ASSYSGTRWDTDTQY
size: .; J: TRBJ2-1; V: TRBV6-1; D: TRBD1; CDR3: ASSLLVTGGNEQF
size: .; J: TRBJ2-6; V: TRBV6-1; D: TRBD2; CDR3: ASSRRTSKAGANVLT
size: .; J: TRBJ2-7; V: TRBV12-3/TRBV12-4; D: .; CDR3: ASSFPGYHEQY
size: many; J: TRBJ2-3; V: TRBV29-1; D: .; CDR3: SVEFWYQRPSTDTQY
size: few; J: TRBJ2-7; V: TRBV2; D: TRBD2; CDR3: ASSDQTSGRTVGQY
size: few; J: TRBJ2-6; V: TRBV25-1; D: TRBD1; CDR3: ASSDPLGQGRGANVLT